This T cell receptor beta chain was profiled in a study of blood T cell repertoires in COVID-19. Study-wide context: Some COVID-19 samples were acute and others convalescent; all came from the United States, Italy and Spain. In each case, the material was cDNA or gDNA derived from T cells, B-cell-depleted T cells, or PBMCs.

This clone came up many times. Germline loops: CDR1 SQVTM, CDR2 ANQGSEA. V lost 0 bases, J lost 0 bases, and 12 bases lay in between. The CDR3 is made up of 16 amino acids. Original methodology: Estimation of nucleated cell counts was performed using reference gene primer amplification. Measured with immunoSEQ multiplex PCR; TCRdb has only the in-frame clones, and not every one. V, J and clone size are taken as reported in that table, and D and trimming were inferred from the DNA itself. The sample consists of 300,000 or so clones, roughly 86% of them appearing once. V usage is TRBV29-1 and J usage is TRBJ2-1; D possibly corresponds to TRBD2 (6 bases). Sequencing was done on a sample of peripheral blood. This sequence originates from a woman aged 50 to 60 who had recovered from COVID-19. This CDR3 is CSVEDPGSSSYNEQFF. Written as DNA, the CDR3 is TGCAGCGTTGAAGATCCCGGGAGCAGCTCCTACAATGAGCAGTTCTTC.